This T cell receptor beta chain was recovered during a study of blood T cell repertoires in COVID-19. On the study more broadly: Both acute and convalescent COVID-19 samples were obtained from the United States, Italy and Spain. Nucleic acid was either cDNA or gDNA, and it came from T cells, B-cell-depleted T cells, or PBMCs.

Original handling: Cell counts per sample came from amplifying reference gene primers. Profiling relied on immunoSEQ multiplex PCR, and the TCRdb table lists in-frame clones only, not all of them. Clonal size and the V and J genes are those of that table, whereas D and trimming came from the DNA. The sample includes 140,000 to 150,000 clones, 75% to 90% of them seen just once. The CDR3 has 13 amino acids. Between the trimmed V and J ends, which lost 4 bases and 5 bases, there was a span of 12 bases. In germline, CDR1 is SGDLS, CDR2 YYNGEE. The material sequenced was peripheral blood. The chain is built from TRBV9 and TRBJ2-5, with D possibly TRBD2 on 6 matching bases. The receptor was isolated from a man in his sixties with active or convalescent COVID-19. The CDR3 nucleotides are TGTGCCAGCAGCCTGGGGACTCAGGAGACCCAGTACTTC. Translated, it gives CASSLGTQETQYF. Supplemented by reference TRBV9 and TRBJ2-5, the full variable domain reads DSGVTQTPKHLITATGQRVTLRCSPRSGDLSVYWYQQSLDQGLQFLIQYYNGEERAKGNILERFSAQQFPDLHSELNLSSLELGDSALYFCASSLGTQETQYFGPGTRLLVL.